Presented here are 23 T cell receptor beta chains from one specimen sequenced in a study of breast tumors, draining lymph nodes, adjacent tissues. Axillary draining lymph nodes of breast cancer patients supplied the node samples. MiXCR, run by TCRdb on the multiplex PCR reads, gives a single entry per CDR3 protein. The table shows 150,000 to 200,000 distinct CDR3 sequences, with 33% occurring only once. The material sequenced was axillary lymph node tissue. These receptors were obtained from a female donor with breast cancer. Some clones in this sample may be carry-over from other donors' samples.

Comment on this clonotype: At one boundary the junction diverges from the germline segment, which might be a read error. V is TRBV27 and J is TRBJ2-2, with 7 bases matching TRBD2. Germline CDR1 is MNHEY and CDR2 is SMNVEV (reference sequence). The CDR3 consists of 15 residues. The CDR3, as DNA: TGTGCCAGCAGTCTGGGACTACCGAACGCCGGGGAGCTGTTTTTT. Amino acid sequence: CASSLGLPNAGELFF.

This clonotype has a count of ten or more. CDR3 DNA: TGTGCCAGCAGTTTAGAGGGGGAGAGCAATCAGCCCCAGCATTTT. Translating gives CASSLEGESNQPQHF. This rearrangement joins TRBV12-3 or TRBV12-4 to TRBJ1-5; tentatively, D is TRBD1 (6 bases). V gave up 1 base and J gave up 1 base, with 8 bases separating them. This CDR3 has 15 amino acids.

The chain couples TRBV2 to TRBJ2-5, with 7 nucleotides matching TRBD1. V lost 6 bases, J lost 5 bases, and 6 bases stayed unmatched. Looked up from germline, CDR1 is SNHLY and CDR2 is FYNNEI. The CDR3 runs to 13 residues. The CDR3 protein is CASSPDRVETQYF. CDR3 DNA sequence: TGTGCCAGCAGCCCTGACAGGGTCGAGACCCAGTACTTC. The full variable domain, with the rest looked up from reference TRBV2 and TRBJ2-5, is EPEVTQTPSHQVTQMGQEVILRCVPISNHLYFYWYRQILGQKVEFLVSFYNNEISEKSEIFDDQFSVERPDGSNFTLKIRSTKLEDSAMYFCASSPDRVETQYFGPGTRLLVL.

This clonotype was detected a few times. The rearrangement uses TRBV7-8 and TRBJ2-1; TRBD2 aligns across 8 bases. The CDR3 sequence is 15 residues long. The V segment lost 4 bases and the J segment 2 bases; nucleotides outside the gene matches: 4. The germline V gene has CDR1 SGHVS and CDR2 FQNEAQ. CDR3 coding DNA: TGTGCCAGCAGCTCGGTAGCGGGACCCTACAATGAGCAGTTCTTC. Amino acid sequence: CASSSVAGPYNEQFF.

This clonotype was seen repeatedly, ten times or more. The DNA of the CDR3 is TGTGCCAGCAGTTGGGGCAGGACCATCTCTGGGGCCAACGTCCTGACTTTC. As protein: CASSWGRTISGANVLTF. The chain links TRBV6-6 to TRBJ2-6; possibly TRBD1 for D (5 bases). The CDR3 is 17 amino acids. The V end was cut by 4 bases, the J end by 0 bases, with 13 bases between. Germline assignment: CDR1 MNHNY and CDR2 SVGAGI (reference sequence).

A word on this clonotype: Just one base apart from a much larger clone, this may be a read error. The chain combines TRBV6-9 with TRBJ2-1, with D hard to call. CDR1 MNHGY and CDR2 SVAAGI come from the germline V gene. CDR3 length: 15 residues. The CDR3 DNA follows: TGTGCCAGCAGTCATTCTGGCGGCCAGCGCAATGAGCAGTTCTTC. Translated: CASSHSGGQRNEQFF.

Regarding this clonotype: A much larger clone lies one base from this, so it may be a read error. The chain carries TRBV6-6 and TRBJ2-5; D may be TRBD1 or TRBD2 (6 bases each). Germline CDR1 and CDR2: MNHNY and SVGAGI (reference sequence). This CDR3 has 14 amino acids. The V gene lost 4 bases and the J gene lost 3 bases, with 12 bases spanning the gap. The DNA for the CDR3 is TGTGCCAGCAGTTGGGGGGCCTACGAAGAGACCCAGTACTTC. It yields the protein CASSWGAYEETQYF.

This clonotype was found many times. The chain has TRBV9 and TRBJ2-1; unclear D gene. The CDR3 has 13 amino acids. V lost 3 bases and J lost 0, with 4 bases in between. Germline V lookup: CDR1 SGDLS, CDR2 YYNGEE. The CDR3 sequence: CASSDSSYNEQFF. The CDR3 region has the DNA TGTGCCAGCAGCGACAGCTCCTACAATGAGCAGTTCTTC. Complete variable domain (other parts from reference TRBV9 and TRBJ2-1): DSGVTQTPKHLITATGQRVTLRCSPRSGDLSVYWYQQSLDQGLQFLIQYYNGEERAKGNILERFSAQQFPDLHSELNLSSLELGDSALYFCASSDSSYNEQFFGPGTRLTVL.

This clonotype was detected a few times. The chain employs TRBV6-1 and TRBJ1-3, with TRBD1 identical over 7 bases. This CDR3 has 16 residues. Losses at the gene ends were 7 bases for V and 0 bases for J; bases not matched to a gene: 9. CDR1 and CDR2 from the germline V gene are MNHNS and SASEGT. The CDR3 DNA follows: TGTGCCAGCACCGAAGACAGGGCCTACTCTGGAAACACCATATATTTT. It is translated as CASTEDRAYSGNTIYF.

Many counts were recorded for this clonotype. The V and J genes are TRBV19 and TRBJ2-3, with unresolved D. Germline CDR1 LNHDA, CDR2 SQIVND (reference sequence). V gave up 7 bases and J gave up 4 bases, with 15 bases separating them. This CDR3 spans 14 amino acids. In DNA, the CDR3 is TGTGCCAGTATGTCCTTCGGCGTTCCAGATACGCAGTATTTT. Protein: CASMSFGVPDTQYF.

This clonotype was picked up one time. The chain recombines TRBV13 with TRBJ2-2, with TRBD1 matching over 8 bases. Trimming took 0 bases from V and 5 from J; bases not matched to a gene: 8. Germline V lookup: CDR1 PRHDT, CDR2 FYEKMQ (reference sequence). This CDR3 has 17 residues. CDR3 region: CASSLGTGVARTGELFF. The CDR3 nucleotides are TGTGCCAGCAGCTTAGGGACAGGGGTAGCGAGGACCGGGGAGCTGTTTTTT.

This clonotype was seen only a few times. The chain has TRBV27 and TRBJ2-1, with D uncertain. CDR3 length: 11 amino acids. Trimming left V 6 bases short and J 4 bases short, with 4 bases between. The germline V gene has CDR1 MNHEY and CDR2 SMNVEV (reference sequence). CDR3 amino acids: CASRLYNEQFF. CDR3 sequence (DNA): TGTGCCAGCAGACTGTACAATGAGCAGTTCTTC.

This clonotype was seen once. An end of the junction does not agree with germline; a read error may underlie this. The V gene is TRBV20-1, the J gene TRBJ2-3; weak D call: TRBD2 (6 bases). Germline lookup yields CDR1 DFQATT and CDR2 SNEGSKA (reference sequence). The CDR3 length is 14 residues. In DNA form, the CDR3 reads TGCAGTGCTAGAGTGCGGGGCGCCGGAGATACGCAGTGTTTT. Protein sequence: CSARVRGAGDTQCF.

This clonotype has more than one count but fewer than ten. The chain employs TRBV6-1 and TRBJ1-5; no clear D. CDR1 and CDR2 from the germline V gene are MNHNS and SASEGT. V was cut by 5 bases and J by 5 bases, with 19 bases left in between. The CDR3 spans 16 residues. The CDR3 sequence is CASSTLAGSGYQPQHF. CDR3 DNA sequence: TGTGCCAGCAGTACTCTGGCCGGGAGTGGGTATCAGCCCCAGCATTTT.

This clonotype was counted ten times or more. This sequence joins TRBV12-3 or TRBV12-4 and TRBJ2-5; no clear D gene. The CDR3 covers 14 residues. Trimming cost V 2 bases and J 1 base, with 8 bases left between them. The CDR3 DNA reads TGTGCCAGCAGTTTATCGGCAGCCCAAGAGACCCAGTACTTC. The encoded protein is CASSLSAAQETQYF.

This clonotype was seen ten or more times. The chain is built from TRBV9 and TRBJ2-3; 7 bases map to TRBD1. This CDR3 comprises 16 residues. From germline, CDR1 is SGDLS and CDR2 YYNGEE. V gave up 5 bases and J gave up 2 bases; unmatched junction bases: 11. CDR3 coding DNA: TGTGCCAGCAGTCTTTTCCACAGGGGCCCCACAGATACGCAGTATTTT. It yields the protein CASSLFHRGPTDTQYF.

This clonotype has more than one count but fewer than ten. A read error may be the cause here, since a much bigger clone is one base away. This chain joins TRBV11-3 and TRBJ2-5; 9 bases align to TRBD2. CDR1 and CDR2 (germline): SGHNT, YENEEA. The trim removed 4 bases at V and 6 bases at J, leaving 12 bases unmatched. The CDR3 totals 16 residues. The chain's CDR3 is CASSYPASAGGKTQYF. The CDR3 DNA reads as TGTGCCAGCAGCTATCCGGCTAGCGCGGGGGGGAAGACCCAGTACTTC.

The table lists this clonotype with many counts. The chain links TRBV6-2 or TRBV6-3 to TRBJ2-3; D possibly corresponds to TRBD2 (5 bases). The CDR3 is 14 amino acids. From germline, CDR1 is MNHEY and CDR2 SVGEGT. V was shortened by 6 bases and J by 4 bases, with 14 bases between the two germline ends. This CDR3 reads CASRKYTEADTQYF. The CDR3 region has the DNA TGTGCCAGCAGGAAATATACGGAGGCAGATACGCAGTATTTT.

J is TRBJ2-5 and V is TRBV10-3; maybe TRBD1 (5 bases). The length of the CDR3 is 14 residues. V dropped 2 bases and J dropped 5 bases, with 12 bases sitting between them. Germline CDR1 reads ENHRY; CDR2 reads SYGVKD. The CDR3: CAISEGRVVETQYF. The CDR3 region has the DNA TGTGCCATCAGTGAGGGCAGGGTCGTGGAGACCCAGTACTTC.

The gene calls are TRBV30 and TRBJ1-1, with D uncertain. The CDR3 is made up of 11 amino acids. Germline lookup yields CDR1 GTSNPN and CDR2 SVGIG (reference sequence). The germline V and J ends were trimmed by 1 base and 8 bases, with 8 bases remaining between them. The CDR3 sequence is CAWSENGEAFF. Here the CDR3 DNA reads TGTGCCTGGAGTGAAAATGGAGAAGCTTTCTTT. The variable domain in full, completed from reference TRBV30 and TRBJ1-1, reads SQTIHQWPATLVQPVGSPLSLECTVEGTSNPNLYWYRQAAGRGLQLLFYSVGIGQISSEVPQNLSASRPQDRQFILSSKKLLLSDSGFYLCAWSENGEAFFGQGTRLTVV.

The sample holds many counts of this clonotype. This chain links TRBV9 with TRBJ2-5; TRBD2 agrees at 7 bases. The CDR3 extends over 14 amino acids. Germline trimming cut 0 bases from V and 4 bases from J; bases unmatched to any gene: 3. CDR1 is SGDLS and CDR2 is YYNGEE in the germline V gene. The CDR3 region has the DNA TGTGCCAGCAGCGTAGATCGGGAGGCAGAGACCCAGTACTTC. Translation: CASSVDREAETQYF.

To note about this clonotype: The missing conserved phenylalanine or tryptophan at the end of this CDR3 makes a read error likely. The J gene is TRBJ2-7, the V gene TRBV5-1, with 12 positions matching TRBD1. The junction had 6 bases not matched to a gene; V was cut back by 0 bases and J by 5 bases. The CDR3 has 16 residues. Germline V gene data show CDR1 as SGHRS and CDR2 as YFSETQ. As DNA, the CDR3 is TGCGCCAGCAGCTTGGATGGGACAGGGGGCCACGACGAGCAGTACCTC. Its protein product is CASSLDGTGGHDEQYL.

This clonotype was observed at least ten times. V usage is TRBV12-3 or TRBV12-4 and J usage is TRBJ1-5, with D possibly being TRBD1 (6 bases). This CDR3 has 14 amino acids. V was trimmed by 5 bases and J by 3 bases, leaving 11 bases between them. The CDR3 region is CASSPQGLNQPQHF. The CDR3 nucleotides are TGTGCCAGCAGTCCACAGGGCCTCAATCAGCCCCAGCATTTT.